This T cell receptor (beta chain) was documented in a study of T cell responses to AZD1222 COVID-19 vaccine. At the level of the study: Investigators merged groups given second doses at roughly 4 or roughly 12 weeks. Study-level results: Donors were largely white British and mainly female; clonal diversity was possibly underestimated. Repertoire samples came only from after the peak T cell response.

This CDR3 is 14 amino acids long. Germline trimming cut 2 bases from V and 3 bases from J; bases unmatched to any gene: 2. Germline CDR1 is KGHDR and CDR2 is SFDVKD. Data came from immunoSEQ multiplex PCR; TCRdb stores just in-frame clones and leaves some out. The table includes 120,000 or so clones, approximately 88% detected once. A word on this clone: Antigen: not known.

The clonotype originates from an adult in good health. The chain couples TRBV24-1 to TRBJ2-5, with TRBD1 identical over 7 bases. The sequencing used peripheral blood, collected on day 0 of AZD1222 vaccination. The CDR3 loop is CATSDWDSKETQYF. The CDR3 coding sequence is TGTGCCACCAGTGATTGGGACAGTAAAGAGACCCAGTACTTC.